This T cell receptor beta chain was sequenced for a study of HIV-infected children after antiretroviral therapy interruption. The germline V and J ends were trimmed by 3 bases and 7 bases, with 12 bases remaining between them. Germline lookup yields CDR1 KGHSH and CDR2 LQKENI. The CDR3 is made up of 13 amino acids. Treatment described: PENTA 11 planned treatment interruption arm or continuous ART arm. A 3' RACE protocol on RNA, with unique molecular identifiers, produced the TCR library. A single record per CDR3 protein comes from TCRdb applying MiXCR to the 3' RACE reads. Of about 89,000 distinct CDR3 sequences in the sample, approximately 6.9% were seen once.

The sequence derives from a pool of human donors with HIV. The rearrangement uses TRBV18 and TRBJ1-1, with unresolved D. The source was CD45RA+ CD4+ T cells from PBMCs, pooled from several time points, collected from a donor given antiretroviral therapy, either interrupted or continuous. The subset is: naive CD4+ CD45RA+ CD45RO- T cells. CDR3 DNA sequence: TGTGCCAGCTCACCTCTCTTAGACCGTGAAGCTTTCTTT. Translated, it gives CASSPLLDREAFF.